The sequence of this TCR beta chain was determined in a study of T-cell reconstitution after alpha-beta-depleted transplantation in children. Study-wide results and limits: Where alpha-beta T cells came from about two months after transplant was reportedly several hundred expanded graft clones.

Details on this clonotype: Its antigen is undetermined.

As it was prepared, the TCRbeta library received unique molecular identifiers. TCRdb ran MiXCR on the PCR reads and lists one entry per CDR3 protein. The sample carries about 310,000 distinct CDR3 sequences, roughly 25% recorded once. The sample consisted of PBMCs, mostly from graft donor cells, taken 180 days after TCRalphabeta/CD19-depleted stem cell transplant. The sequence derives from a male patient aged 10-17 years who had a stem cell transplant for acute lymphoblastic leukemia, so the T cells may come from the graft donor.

This CDR3 is CASSPRQGVGETQYF. DNA of the CDR3: TGTGCCAGCAGCCCGCGGCAAGGGGTTGGAGAGACCCAGTACTTC. The V and J genes are TRBV5-5 and TRBJ2-5; TRBD1 might be the D (5 bases). The germline V gene has CDR1 SGHKS and CDR2 YYEKEE (reference sequence). The CDR3 extends over 15 amino acids. Trimming took 4 bases from V and 4 from J, leaving 17 bases between them.